This T cell receptor (beta chain) was obtained from a study of T cell responses to AZD1222 COVID-19 vaccine. The germline CDR1 and CDR2 sequences are MNHEY and SMNVEV (reference sequence). This CDR3 has 14 residues. V trimming: 5 bases; J trimming: 10 bases; junction bases outside the gene matches: 11. Profiled with immunoSEQ multiplex PCR; TCRdb holds only in-frame clones, not every one. The sample contains 90,000 to 150,000 clones, around 90% of which appear only once. V is TRBV27 and J is TRBJ1-5; 7 nucleotides align to TRBD1. The sample consisted of peripheral blood, taken on day 0 of AZD1222 vaccination. The TCR originated in an adult in good health. CDR3 sequence: CASSPQGIGSPQHF. The CDR3 DNA reads as TGTGCCAGCAGTCCACAGGGGATTGGGAGCCCCCAGCATTTT.